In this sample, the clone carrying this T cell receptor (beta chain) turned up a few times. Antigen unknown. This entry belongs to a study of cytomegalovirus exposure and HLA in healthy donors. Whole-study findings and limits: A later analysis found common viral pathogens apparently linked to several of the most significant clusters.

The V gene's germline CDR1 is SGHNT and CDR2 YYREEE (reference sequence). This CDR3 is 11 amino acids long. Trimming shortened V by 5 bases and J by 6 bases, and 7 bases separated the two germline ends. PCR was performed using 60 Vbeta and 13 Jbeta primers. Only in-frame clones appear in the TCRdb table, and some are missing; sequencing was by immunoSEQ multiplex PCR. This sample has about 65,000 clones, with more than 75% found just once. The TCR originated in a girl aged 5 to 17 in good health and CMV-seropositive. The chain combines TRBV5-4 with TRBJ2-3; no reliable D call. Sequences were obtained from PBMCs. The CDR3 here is CASSLEDTQYF. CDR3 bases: TGTGCCAGCAGTTTAGAGGATACGCAGTATTTT.